This T cell receptor beta chain was identified in a study of blood T cell repertoires in COVID-19. At the level of the study: Acute and convalescent COVID-19 samples came from the United States, Italy and Spain.

Generated by immunoSEQ multiplex PCR, the TCRdb table keeps only in-frame clones and is missing some. The data hold about 270,000 clones, with roughly 84% observed a single time. Germline V gene lookup returns CDR1 LNHDA and CDR2 SQIVND (reference sequence). After removal of 4 bases from V and 5 bases from J, the junction contained 10 bases not matched to a gene. The CDR3 sequence is 15 residues long. The count of this clone is one. This chain uses TRBV19 with TRBJ2-5, with 7 nucleotides matching TRBD2. The receptor was isolated from a human donor in a cohort sampled during active COVID-19. Material: peripheral blood. The CDR3 DNA is TGTGCCAGTAGTAGGGAGGTGCGGGGGTACGAGACCCAGTACTTC. It specifies CASSREVRGYETQYF. Supplemented by reference TRBV19 and TRBJ2-5, the full variable domain reads DGGITQSPKYLFRKEGQNVTLSCEQNLNHDAMYWYRQDPGQGLRLIYYSQIVNDFQKGDIAEGYSVSREKKESFPLTVTSAQKNPTAFYLCASSREVRGYETQYFGPGTRLLVL.